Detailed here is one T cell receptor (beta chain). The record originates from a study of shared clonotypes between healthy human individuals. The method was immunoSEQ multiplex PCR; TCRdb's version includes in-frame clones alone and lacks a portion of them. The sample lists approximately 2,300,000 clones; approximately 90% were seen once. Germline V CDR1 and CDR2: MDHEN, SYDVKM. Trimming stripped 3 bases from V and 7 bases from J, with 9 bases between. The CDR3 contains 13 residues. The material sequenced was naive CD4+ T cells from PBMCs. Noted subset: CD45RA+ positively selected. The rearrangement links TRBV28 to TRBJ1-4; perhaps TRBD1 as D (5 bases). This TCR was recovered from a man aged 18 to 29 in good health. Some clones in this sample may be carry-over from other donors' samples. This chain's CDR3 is CASSFLGGEKLFF. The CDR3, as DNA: TGTGCCAGCAGTTTCCTCGGGGGTGAAAAACTGTTTTTT.